This T cell receptor (beta chain) appears in the sequencing data of a study of T-cell reconstitution after alpha-beta-depleted transplantation in children listed by TCRdb under 2016. As for the study more broadly: Using TCR repertoire profiling, the study followed T-cell immune reconstitution in a quantitative way in children after TCRalphabeta/CD19-depleted allogeneic hematopoietic cell transplantation.

The treatment or condition label of this sample denotes: allogeneic hematopoietic cell transplantation with graft depleted of TCRalphabeta T cells and CD19 B cells. The transplant recipients were children given TCRalphabeta/CD19-depleted allogeneic hematopoietic cell grafts. The CDR3 starts with the cysteine, ends with the phenylalanine, and has 14 residues. Just CDR3 DNA is preserved here, 42 bases in frame from base 1. Trimming at the junction amounts to 4 bases on V and 6 bases on J, and the germline ends lie 16 bases apart. The germline V gene gives CDR1 as LGHNA and CDR2 as YNFKEQ. To prepare the library, PCR was applied. These reads were obtained on an Illumina HiSeq 2500. Molecular barcoding was employed in the preparation of TCR libraries, with unique molecular identifiers being used to normalize TCRbeta repertoire quantification. Using fastp trimming at Q25 and MiXCR clonotype assembly, TCRdb reanalyzed the public sequencing data and kept in-frame beta chains. Every CDR3 protein is listed once, alongside the most common genes and DNA of its rows. The sample table lists over 100,000 distinct CDR3 sequences, approximately 8% of them with a count of one. About 16% of the sample belongs to the ten largest clones.

The full study reports these points: Apparently early alphabetaT-cell count recovery about two months after transplant reportedly relied on only several hundred rapidly expanded clones derived from non-depleted graft cells. In some patients, high TCRbeta diversity at day 60 was attributed to recipient T cells and intrathymic progenitors that had survived conditioning. Hyperexpanded clone frequencies declined over subsequent months; after one year, T-cell counts and TCRbeta diversity were mostly attributed to newly produced T cells.

This clonotype was seen only a few times. No cognate antigen has been identified for it. The input lacks base qualities; no much larger clone sits a single base away. The source was PBMCs, collected before TCRalphabeta/CD19-depleted stem cell transplant. This clonotype originated in a boy aged 2 to 10 with acute lymphoblastic leukemia, due to receive a stem cell transplant. Recombination joined TRBV4-2 with TRBJ2-7, with the D gene too uncertain to name. The CDR3 region: CASSPRVGSSEQYF. The nucleotides read TGTGCCAGCAGCCCCCGCGTCGGCTCTAGCGAGCAGTACTTC.